One sample yielded the 8 T cell receptor beta chains listed below, sequenced in a study of control samples from healthy donors and cancer patients. Some clones are missing from TCRdb's copy, which holds only in-frame ones; the method was immunoSEQ multiplex PCR. The sample includes some 120,000 clones, over 90% seen only once; the top ten take roughly 2.6%. Sequences were obtained from blood. The receptors were gathered from a man aged 25-45 years in good health.

In nucleotides, the CDR3 is TGTGCCAGCAGCACGCGGGGGGCGGGTTCACCCCTCCACTTT. It yields the protein CASSTRGAGSPLHF. V is TRBV9 and J is TRBJ1-6, with a possible D match to TRBD1 (6 bases). This CDR3 is built from 14 residues. V lost 4 bases and J lost 9, with 14 bases in between. Germline V gene data show CDR1 as SGDLS and CDR2 as YYNGEE.

The chain joins TRBV15 to TRBJ1-4; tentatively, D is TRBD1 (5 bases). This CDR3 contains 15 residues. Trimming removed 3 bases from V and 6 bases from J, with 14 bases in between. Germline V gene sequence: CDR1 LNHNV, CDR2 YYDKDF (reference sequence). The CDR3 DNA reads TGTGCCACCAGCAGGGGGGACCTAGAAGATGAAAAACTGTTTTTT. As protein: CATSRGDLEDEKLFF. Using reference TRBV15 and TRBJ1-4 for the parts outside the CDR3, the full variable domain is DAMVIQNPRYQVTQFGKPVTLSCSQTLNHNVMYWYQQKSSQAPKLLFHYYDKDFNNEADTPDNFQSRRPNTSFCFLDIRSPGLGDTAMYLCATSRGDLEDEKLFFGSGTQLSVL.

This clone appeared a few times. The chain uses TRBV24-1 and TRBJ2-5, with D unclear. This CDR3 has 15 residues. Germline V gives CDR1 KGHDR, CDR2 SFDVKD. V shed 3 bases and J shed 1 base, with 11 bases lying between them. CDR3 loop: CATSDRRARQETQYF. CDR3 in DNA: TGTGCCACCAGTGATAGAAGGGCACGCCAAGAGACCCAGTACTTC.

V gene TRBV6-6 combines with J gene TRBJ1-2, with D unclear. Between the trimmed V and J ends, which lost 7 bases and 4 bases, there was a span of 13 bases. This CDR3 contains 13 residues. Looked up from germline, CDR1 is MNHNY and CDR2 is SVGAGI (reference sequence). The CDR3 bases are TGTGCCAGCACCTCAGGACCGGGCTATGGCTACACCTTC. Protein: CASTSGPGYGYTF.

The chain couples TRBV27 to TRBJ1-2; the D gene is possibly TRBD1 (5 bases). This CDR3 comprises 14 residues. Germline V gene sequence: CDR1 MNHEY, CDR2 SMNVEV (reference sequence). Trimming stripped 5 bases from V and 6 bases from J, with 16 bases between. In DNA, the CDR3 is TGTGCCAGCAGTCAGGGACGGACGGCGGATGGCTACACCTTC. This translates into CASSQGRTADGYTF.

The rearrangement uses TRBV5-1 and TRBJ2-5; 10 nucleotides line up with TRBD1. This CDR3 comprises 15 residues. Germline V gene lookup returns CDR1 SGHRS and CDR2 YFSETQ. Trimming removed 6 bases from V and 13 bases from J; junction bases left unmatched: 18. The CDR3 region is CASTEAGQGTKRPYF. The CDR3 DNA reads TGCGCCAGCACGGAAGCGGGACAGGGGACCAAGAGACCGTACTTC.

The gene calls are TRBV10-1 and TRBJ1-5, with TRBD1 identical over 10 bases. V shed 2 bases, J shed 5 bases, and the junction held 6 bases outside the gene matches. This CDR3 contains 16 residues. Germline V gives CDR1 WNHNN, CDR2 SYGVQD (reference sequence). CDR3 loop: CASSERDRGSDQPQHF. In DNA form, the CDR3 reads TGCGCCAGCAGTGAGCGGGACAGGGGTTCGGATCAGCCCCAGCATTTT.

This clone was seen only once. The rearrangement uses TRBV6-6 and TRBJ2-7, with 8 bases that match TRBD1. Trimming cost V 11 bases and J 0 bases; bases outside gene matches: 9. The CDR3 covers 14 residues. CDR1 is MNHNY, CDR2 SVGAGI, per germline (reference sequence). CDR3 residues: CAANGQGSSYEQYV. The DNA for the CDR3 is TGTGCCGCCAACGGACAGGGAAGCTCCTACGAGCAGTACGTC.